This TCR beta chain was identified during a study of vaccination effects on CD4 cells after COVID-19. Pools of viral peptides were used by the ViraFEST assay to expand antigen-specific CD4+ T cells ahead of sequencing. After less than 11 days in culture, the CD4+ T cells were isolated. Either the BNT162b2 or mRNA-1273 vaccine was given to participants in two doses. For this clone: The target antigen is unknown.

The method was immunoSEQ multiplex PCR; TCRdb's version includes in-frame clones alone and lacks a portion of them. The sample yields approximately 83,000 clones, around 74% seen once. V lost 5 bases, J lost 0 bases, and 8 bases lay in between. This CDR3 has 14 amino acids. Germline values: CDR1 SGDLS, CDR2 YYNGEE. The sample in question was CD4+ T cells from PBMCs cultured with HCoV-OC43 spike peptides, obtained after COVID-19 vaccination. Subset denoted: HCoV-OC43 spike overlapping peptide pool stimulation. The chain has TRBV9 and TRBJ2-2; perhaps D is TRBD1 or TRBD2 (5 bases each). The TCR comes from a human donor who received a COVID-19 vaccine. The CDR3: CASSEGTNTGELFF. The CDR3 bases are TGTGCCAGCAGTGAGGGGACGAACACCGGGGAGCTGTTTTTT.